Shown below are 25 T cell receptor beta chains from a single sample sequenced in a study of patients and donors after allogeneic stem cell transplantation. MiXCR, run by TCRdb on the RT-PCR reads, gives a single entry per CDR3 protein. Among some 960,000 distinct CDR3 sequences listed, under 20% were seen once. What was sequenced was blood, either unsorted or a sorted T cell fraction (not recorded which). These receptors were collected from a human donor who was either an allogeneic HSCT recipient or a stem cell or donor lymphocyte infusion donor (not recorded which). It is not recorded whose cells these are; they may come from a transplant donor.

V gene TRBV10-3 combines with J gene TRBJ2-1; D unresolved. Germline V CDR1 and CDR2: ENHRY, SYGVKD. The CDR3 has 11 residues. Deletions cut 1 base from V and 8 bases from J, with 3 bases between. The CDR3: CAISEFDEQFF. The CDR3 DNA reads TGTGCCATCAGTGAGTTCGATGAGCAGTTCTTC.

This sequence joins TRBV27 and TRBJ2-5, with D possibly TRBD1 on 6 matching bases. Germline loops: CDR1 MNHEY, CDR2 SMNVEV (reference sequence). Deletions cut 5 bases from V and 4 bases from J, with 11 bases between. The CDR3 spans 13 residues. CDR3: CASSPRTVETQYF. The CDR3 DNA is TGTGCCAGCAGTCCCAGGACAGTAGAGACCCAGTACTTC.

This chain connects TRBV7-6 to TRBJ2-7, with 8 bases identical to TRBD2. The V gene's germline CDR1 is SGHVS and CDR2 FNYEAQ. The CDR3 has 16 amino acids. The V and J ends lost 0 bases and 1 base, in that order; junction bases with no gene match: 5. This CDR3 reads CASSLAPGLVSYEQYF. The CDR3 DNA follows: TGTGCCAGCAGCTTAGCGCCGGGACTAGTGTCCTACGAGCAGTACTTC.

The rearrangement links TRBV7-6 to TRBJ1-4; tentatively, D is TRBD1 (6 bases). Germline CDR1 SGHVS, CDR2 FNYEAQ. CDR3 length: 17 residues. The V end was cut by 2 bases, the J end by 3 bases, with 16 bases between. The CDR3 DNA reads TGTGCCAGCAGCTTAACGCTCACAGGGAGGGCTAATGAAAAACTGTTTTTT. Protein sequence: CASSLTLTGRANEKLFF.

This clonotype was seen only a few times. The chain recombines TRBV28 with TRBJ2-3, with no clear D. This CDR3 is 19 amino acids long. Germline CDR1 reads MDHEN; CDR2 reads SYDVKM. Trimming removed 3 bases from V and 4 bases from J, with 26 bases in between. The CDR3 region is CASSFWGAVSREVSDTQYF. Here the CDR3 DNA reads TGTGCCAGCAGTTTTTGGGGTGCTGTTTCGAGAGAGGTATCAGATACGCAGTATTTT.

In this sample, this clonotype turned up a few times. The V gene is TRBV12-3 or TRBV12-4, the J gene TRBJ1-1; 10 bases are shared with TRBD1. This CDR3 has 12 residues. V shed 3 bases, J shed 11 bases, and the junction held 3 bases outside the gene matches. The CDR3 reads CASSLLDRGAFF. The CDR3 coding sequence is TGTGCCAGCAGTTTGTTGGACAGGGGGGCTTTCTTT.

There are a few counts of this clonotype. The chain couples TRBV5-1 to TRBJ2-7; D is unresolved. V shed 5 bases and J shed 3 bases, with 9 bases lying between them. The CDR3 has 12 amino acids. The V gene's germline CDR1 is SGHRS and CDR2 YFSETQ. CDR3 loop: CASRPAIYEQYF. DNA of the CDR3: TGCGCCAGCAGGCCAGCTATCTACGAGCAGTACTTC.

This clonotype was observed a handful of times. The chain's CDR3 is CSARPGYSNQPQHF. The DNA of the CDR3 is TGCAGTGCTAGGCCGGGTTATAGCAATCAGCCCCAGCATTTT. The V call is TRBV20-1, the J call TRBJ1-5, with D unclear. Germline CDR1 is DFQATT and CDR2 is SNEGSKA (reference sequence). CDR3 length: 14 amino acids. V was clipped by 3 bases and J by 0 bases, with 9 bases between them.

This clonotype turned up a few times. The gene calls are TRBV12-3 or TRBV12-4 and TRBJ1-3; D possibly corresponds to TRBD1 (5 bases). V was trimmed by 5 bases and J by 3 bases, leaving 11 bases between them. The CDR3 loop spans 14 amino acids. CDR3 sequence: CASSPGTFGNTIYF. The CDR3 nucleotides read TGTGCCAGCAGTCCCGGGACCTTTGGAAACACCATATATTTT.

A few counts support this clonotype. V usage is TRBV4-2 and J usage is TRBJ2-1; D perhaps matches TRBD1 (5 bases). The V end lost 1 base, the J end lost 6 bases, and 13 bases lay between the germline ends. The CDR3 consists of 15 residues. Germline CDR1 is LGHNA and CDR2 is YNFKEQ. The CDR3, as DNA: TGTGCCAGCAGCCAAGTTGAGACAGACCTCAATGAGCAGTTCTTC. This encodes CASSQVETDLNEQFF.

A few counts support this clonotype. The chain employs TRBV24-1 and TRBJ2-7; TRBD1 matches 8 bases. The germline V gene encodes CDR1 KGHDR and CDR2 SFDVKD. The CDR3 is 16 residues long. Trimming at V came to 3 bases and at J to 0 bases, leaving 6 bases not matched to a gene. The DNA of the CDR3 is TGTGCCACCAGTGATCCCGGACAGGGAAGCTCCTACGAGCAGTACTTC. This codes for CATSDPGQGSSYEQYF.

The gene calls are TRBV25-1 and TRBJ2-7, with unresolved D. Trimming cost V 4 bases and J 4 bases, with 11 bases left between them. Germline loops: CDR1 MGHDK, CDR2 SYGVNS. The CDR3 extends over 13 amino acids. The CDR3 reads CASSAQTRYEQYF. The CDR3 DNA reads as TGTGCCAGCAGTGCTCAGACTCGGTACGAGCAGTACTTC.

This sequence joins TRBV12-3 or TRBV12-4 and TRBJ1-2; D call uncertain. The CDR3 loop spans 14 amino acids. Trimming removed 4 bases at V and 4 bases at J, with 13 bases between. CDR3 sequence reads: CASSSGFSSYGYTF. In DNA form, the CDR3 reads TGTGCCAGCAGTTCGGGCTTTAGTTCCTATGGCTACACCTTC.

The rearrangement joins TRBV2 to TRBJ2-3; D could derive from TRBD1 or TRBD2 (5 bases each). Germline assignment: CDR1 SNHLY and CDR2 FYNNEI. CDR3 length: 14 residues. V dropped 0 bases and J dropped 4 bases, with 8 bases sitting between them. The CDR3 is CASSEARGADTQYF. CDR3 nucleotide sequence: TGTGCCAGCAGTGAAGCGAGGGGAGCAGATACGCAGTATTTT.

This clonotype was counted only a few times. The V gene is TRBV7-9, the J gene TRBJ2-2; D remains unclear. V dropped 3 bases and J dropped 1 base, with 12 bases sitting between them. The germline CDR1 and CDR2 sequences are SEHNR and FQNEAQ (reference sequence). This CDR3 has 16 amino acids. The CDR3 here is CASSFTGPQNTGELFF. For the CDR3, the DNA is TGTGCCAGCAGCTTCACCGGGCCCCAGAACACCGGGGAGCTGTTTTTT.

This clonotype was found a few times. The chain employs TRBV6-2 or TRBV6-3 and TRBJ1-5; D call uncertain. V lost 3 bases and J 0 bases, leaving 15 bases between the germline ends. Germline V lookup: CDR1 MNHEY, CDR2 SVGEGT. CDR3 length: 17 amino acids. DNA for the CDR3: TGTGCCAGCAGTTATTACCGACCACAAGATAGCAATCAGCCCCAGCATTTT. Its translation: CASSYYRPQDSNQPQHF.

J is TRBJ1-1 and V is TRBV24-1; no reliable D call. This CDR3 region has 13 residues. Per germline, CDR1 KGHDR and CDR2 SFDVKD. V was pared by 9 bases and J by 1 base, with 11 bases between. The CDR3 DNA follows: TGTGCCACCGCGGTTGGAGGGAACACTGAAGCTTTCTTT. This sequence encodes CATAVGGNTEAFF.

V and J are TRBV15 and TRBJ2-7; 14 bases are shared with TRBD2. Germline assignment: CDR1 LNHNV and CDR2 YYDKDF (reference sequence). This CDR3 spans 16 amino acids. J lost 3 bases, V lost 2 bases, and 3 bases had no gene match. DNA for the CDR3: TGTGCCACCAGCAGAAGACTAGCGGGAGGGATCTACGAGCAGTACTTC. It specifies CATSRRLAGGIYEQYF.

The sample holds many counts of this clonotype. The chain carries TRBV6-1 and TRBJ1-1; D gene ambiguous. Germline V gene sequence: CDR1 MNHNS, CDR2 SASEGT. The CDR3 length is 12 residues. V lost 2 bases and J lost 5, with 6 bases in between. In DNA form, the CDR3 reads TGTGCCAGCAGTGAAAGGGTGACTGAAGCTTTCTTT. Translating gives CASSERVTEAFF.

The CDR3 DNA reads as TGTGCCACTACAGGGGCAGCTTTCTTT. Its protein is CATTGAAFF. The V gene is TRBV6-6, the J gene TRBJ1-1; 7 bases align to TRBD1. Germline V gene lookup returns CDR1 MNHNY and CDR2 SVGAGI (reference sequence). CDR3 length equals 9 residues. With V trimmed by 10 bases and J by 10 bases, 3 bases remained unmatched.

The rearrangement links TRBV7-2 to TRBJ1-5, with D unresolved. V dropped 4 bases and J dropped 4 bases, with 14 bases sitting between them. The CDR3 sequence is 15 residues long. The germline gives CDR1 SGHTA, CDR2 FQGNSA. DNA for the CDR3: TGTGCCAGCAGCTCCCCCAAGTTTCGGAATCAGCCCCAGCATTTT. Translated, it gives CASSSPKFRNQPQHF.

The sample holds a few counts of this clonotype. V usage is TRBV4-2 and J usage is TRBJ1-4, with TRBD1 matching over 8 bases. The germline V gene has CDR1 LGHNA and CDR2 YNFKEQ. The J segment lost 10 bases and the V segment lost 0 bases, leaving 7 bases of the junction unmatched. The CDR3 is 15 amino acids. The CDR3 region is CASSQDRTGLGKLFF. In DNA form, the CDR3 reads TGTGCCAGCAGCCAAGATCGGACAGGGTTGGGAAAACTGTTTTTT.

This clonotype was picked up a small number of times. The CDR3 here is CASSLNRVSDTQYF. DNA for the CDR3: TGTGCCAGCAGTTTGAACAGGGTGTCAGATACGCAGTATTTT. The chain links TRBV12-3 or TRBV12-4 to TRBJ2-3; a weak D match, TRBD1 (6 bases). The CDR3 runs 14 residues. V was trimmed by 3 bases and J by 4 bases, leaving 11 bases between them.

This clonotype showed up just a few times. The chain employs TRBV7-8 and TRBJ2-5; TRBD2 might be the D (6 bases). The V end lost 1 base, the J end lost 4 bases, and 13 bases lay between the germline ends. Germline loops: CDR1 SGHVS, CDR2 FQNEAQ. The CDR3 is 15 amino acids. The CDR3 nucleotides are TGTGCCAGCAGCTTAGAGGTGGGGGGTGGAGAGACCCAGTACTTC. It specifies CASSLEVGGGETQYF.

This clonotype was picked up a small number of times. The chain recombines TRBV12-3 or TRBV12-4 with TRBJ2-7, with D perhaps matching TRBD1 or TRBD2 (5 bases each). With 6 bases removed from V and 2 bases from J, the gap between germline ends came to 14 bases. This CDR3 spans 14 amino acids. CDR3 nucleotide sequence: TGTGCCAGCAGGGTCTCCGGGACCGCCTACGAGCAGTACTTC. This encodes CASRVSGTAYEQYF.